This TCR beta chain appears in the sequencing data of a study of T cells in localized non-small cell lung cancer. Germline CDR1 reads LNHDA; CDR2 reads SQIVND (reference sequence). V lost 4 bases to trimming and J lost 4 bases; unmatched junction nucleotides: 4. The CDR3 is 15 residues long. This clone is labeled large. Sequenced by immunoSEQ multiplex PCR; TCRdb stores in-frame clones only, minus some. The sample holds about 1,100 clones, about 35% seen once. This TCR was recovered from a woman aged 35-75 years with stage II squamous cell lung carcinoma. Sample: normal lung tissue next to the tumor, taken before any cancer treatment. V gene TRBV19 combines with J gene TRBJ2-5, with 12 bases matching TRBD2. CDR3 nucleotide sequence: TGTGCCAGTAGTAAGACTAGCGGGAGCCTAGAGACCCAGTACTTC. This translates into CASSKTSGSLETQYF.